This T cell receptor beta chain came from a study of blood T cell repertoires in COVID-19. Study at large: Italy, Spain and the United States were the sources of the convalescent and acute COVID-19 samples.

V gave up 3 bases and J gave up 2 bases, with 13 bases separating them. Germline V gene data show CDR1 as MDHEN and CDR2 as SYDVKM. This CDR3 has 15 amino acids. There are a few counts of this clone. As processed by the authors: Estimation of nucleated cell counts relied on the amplification of reference gene primers. Data came from immunoSEQ multiplex PCR; TCRdb stores just in-frame clones and leaves some out. The DNA gave D and trimming, while V, J and clone size come from that table. This table has 350,000 to 450,000 clones, 85% appearing once. The rearrangement links TRBV28 to TRBJ1-2, with unresolved D. This receptor was taken from a woman younger than 30 with acute or convalescent COVID-19. Source material: peripheral blood. The CDR3 sequence is CASSFVRSPNYGYTF. CDR3 bases: TGTGCCAGCAGTTTCGTACGCAGTCCGAACTATGGCTACACCTTC.